The present T cell receptor (beta chain) was sequenced within a study of human CD8 memory T cell subsets. General observations from the study: Estimates that used Chao1 suggested higher diversity in stem-like memory T cells than in precursor exhausted T cells. Stem-like memory T cells matched precursor exhausted T cells in high diversity, which effector memory cells lacked.

CDR3 length: 13 amino acids. Looked up from germline, CDR1 is MGHRA and CDR2 is YSYEKL. Libraries of TCR beta chains were produced by 5' RACE (UMI-labeled). TCRdb reprocessed the 5' RACE reads; each CDR3 protein has one entry and no DNA is given. Its table lists some 11,000 distinct CDR3 sequences. Enrichment for total CD8+ T cells was performed by negative magnetic separation. Remarks on this clonotype: Its antigen is unidentified.

J is TRBJ2-1 and V is TRBV4-1; without DNA, the TCRdb call of TRBD2 cannot be checked. Sequencing used CD8+ stem-like memory T cells (TSCM and TCM) sorted from PBMCs. Sample subset: stem-like memory CD8 T cells (TSTEM), CCR7+ PD-1- TIGIT-. The source is a human donor in good health. This CDR3 reads CASSQVGGNEQFF.